Reported below is one T cell receptor (beta chain). Its antigen is undetermined. Barcoded TCR alpha and TCR beta cDNA libraries with UMIs came from 5'RACE using constant-segment primers. TCRdb used MiXCR to reprocess the 5' RACE reads, holding one entry per CDR3 protein. The data hold approximately 410,000 distinct CDR3 sequences, with more than 20% observed a single time. The data were taken from a study of T-cell memory formation after mild COVID-19. The wider study: The TCR clusters were mostly specific to one donor. Overall study results and limits: The SARS-CoV-2 specificity of second-wave clones reaching peak at day 37 remained unverified. Prior to infection, memory already included some responding clones, suggesting cross-reactive memory joined.

Per the germline V gene, CDR1 is LGHNA and CDR2 is YNFKEQ. V shed 1 base and J shed 4 bases, with 13 bases lying between them. The CDR3 length is 15 residues. The chain couples TRBV4-2 to TRBJ1-1; D unresolved. Source material: PBMCs or a T cell subset sorted from them (not recorded which). The receptor's source is an adult woman who had mild COVID-19 (a few samples of this study predate the infection). Cell type and time point are not known. CDR3 protein: CASSQGERAGTEAFF. DNA for the CDR3: TGTGCCAGCAGCCAAGGTGAACGCGCAGGCACTGAAGCTTTCTTT.